One sample yielded the 28 T cell receptor beta chains listed below, sequenced in a study of T-cell reconstitution after alpha-beta-depleted transplantation in children. The TCRbeta library incorporated unique molecular identifiers. TCRdb itself ran the PCR reads through MiXCR, one entry per CDR3 protein. Among 19,000 or so distinct CDR3 sequences listed, under 15% were seen once. This specimen consisted of PBMCs, mostly from graft donor cells, obtained 60 days after TCRalphabeta/CD19-depleted stem cell transplant. The receptors stem from a female patient between 2 and 10 years old who had a stem cell transplant for congenital amegakaryocytic thrombocytopenia, so the T cells may come from the graft donor.

The rearrangement links TRBV3-1 to TRBJ2-7, with 12 bases fitting TRBD2. The CDR3 runs to 15 residues. Germline loops: CDR1 LGHDT, CDR2 YNNKEL (reference sequence). Unmatched junction bases numbered 10, after V lost 11 bases and J lost 2 bases. The CDR3 DNA follows: TGTGCCTCCACCCTTGGACTAGCGGGGACCTACGAGCAGTACTTC. Translated, it gives CASTLGLAGTYEQYF.

The sample holds many counts of this clonotype. J is TRBJ1-1 and V is TRBV2; 7 bases match TRBD1. The J segment lost 0 bases and the V segment lost 6 bases, leaving 4 bases of the junction unmatched. The CDR3 is made up of 14 amino acids. CDR1 is SNHLY and CDR2 is FYNNEI in the germline V gene. The CDR3 is CASRWDRLNTEAFF. The DNA for the CDR3 is TGTGCCAGCAGATGGGACAGACTGAACACTGAAGCTTTCTTT.

The table lists this clonotype with many counts. The gene calls are TRBV7-9 and TRBJ2-6; D is unclear. Germline loops: CDR1 SEHNR, CDR2 FQNEAQ (reference sequence). Trimming took 4 bases from V and 0 from J, leaving 10 bases between them. The CDR3 covers 16 residues. This CDR3 reads CASSSPQSSGANVLTF. The CDR3 bases are TGTGCCAGCAGCTCCCCGCAAAGCTCTGGGGCCAACGTCCTGACTTTC.

Ten or more counts support this clonotype. J is TRBJ2-5 and V is TRBV12-3 or TRBV12-4; possibly TRBD2 for D (6 bases). Deletions cut 6 bases from V and 5 bases from J, with 13 bases between. The CDR3 consists of 13 residues. CDR3 protein: CASSELAWETQYF. For the CDR3, the DNA is TGTGCCAGCAGCGAACTAGCCTGGGAGACCCAGTACTTC.

The table lists this clonotype with many counts. The chain has TRBV4-1 and TRBJ2-1, with TRBD2 matching over 13 bases. The V gene end was trimmed by 1 base and the J gene end by 4 bases; junction bases not matched to a gene: 4. CDR1 is MGHRA, CDR2 YSYEKL, per germline. The CDR3 is 17 residues long. CDR3 in DNA: TGCGCCAGCAGCCAAGCAAGGACTAGCGGGGGTTACAATGAGCAGTTCTTC. Protein product: CASSQARTSGGYNEQFF.

This clonotype was counted at least ten times. The chain recombines TRBV6-5 with TRBJ2-7; no clear D. Germline CDR1 is MNHEY and CDR2 is SVGAGI. The CDR3 spans 13 residues. Trimming stripped 1 base from V and 3 bases from J, with 7 bases between. The CDR3 sequence: CASSYWVGYEQYF. DNA for the CDR3: TGTGCCAGCAGTTACTGGGTTGGCTACGAGCAGTACTTC.

At least ten counts were recorded for this clonotype. J is TRBJ2-7 and V is TRBV12-3 or TRBV12-4, with D perhaps TRBD1 (6 bases). The CDR3 has 15 amino acids. V was shortened by 7 bases and J by 4 bases, with 20 bases between the two germline ends. The CDR3 bases are TGTGCCAGCACGAGAGGACCACAGGGTTCGTACGAGCAGTACTTC. It yields the protein CASTRGPQGSYEQYF.

In this sample, this clonotype turned up many times. This chain uses TRBV7-9 with TRBJ2-7; D is possibly TRBD1 (5 bases). Trimming cost V 3 bases and J 3 bases, with 12 bases left between them. The CDR3 has 14 amino acids. Germline CDR1 is SEHNR and CDR2 is FQNEAQ (reference sequence). Here the CDR3 DNA reads TGTGCCAGCAGCTTGTTTGCAGGGAACTACGAGCAGTACTTC. It codes for CASSLFAGNYEQYF. The whole variable domain, remainder taken from reference TRBV7-9 and TRBJ2-7, is DTGVSQNPRHKITKRGQNVTFRCDPISEHNRLYWYRQTLGQGPEFLTYFQNEAQLEKSRLLSDRFSAERPKGSFSTLEIQRTEQGDSAMYLCASSLFAGNYEQYFGPGTRLTVT.

This clonotype has ten or more counts. This chain uses TRBV4-1 with TRBJ2-4, with a weak D call TRBD2 (6 bases). V was shortened by 1 base and J by 8 bases, with 12 bases between the two germline ends. The CDR3 loop spans 14 amino acids. Per the germline V gene, CDR1 is MGHRA and CDR2 is YSYEKL. CDR3 sequence reads: CASSQASREYIQYF. In DNA form, the CDR3 reads TGCGCCAGCAGCCAAGCGTCCCGGGAGTACATTCAGTACTTC.

Ten or more counts support this clonotype. CDR3 nucleotides: TGTGCCAGCAGCCGGGCGGTACAAGAGACCCAGTACTTC. Translated, it gives CASSRAVQETQYF. J is TRBJ2-5 and V is TRBV7-2; D is unresolved. Trimming left V 5 bases short and J 2 bases short, with 9 bases between. Germline lookup yields CDR1 SGHTA and CDR2 FQGNSA. CDR3 size: 13 residues.

This clonotype was seen at least ten times. J is TRBJ1-1 and V is TRBV6-6; possibly TRBD1 for D (5 bases). The CDR3 has 11 amino acids. Germline CDR1 is MNHNY and CDR2 is SVGAGI (reference sequence). The germline V and J ends were trimmed by 5 bases and 13 bases, with 14 bases remaining between them. CDR3 residues: CASSAEGRDFF. The CDR3 region has the DNA TGTGCCAGCAGTGCTGAGGGGAGGGATTTCTTT.

Turning to this clonotype: At one of its ends the junction is not consistent with the germline gene, which may arise from a read error. The chain is built from TRBV4-2 and TRBJ2-5, with D perhaps TRBD2 (6 bases). The CDR3 runs to 14 residues. The germline CDR1 and CDR2 sequences are LGHNA and YNFKEQ. The CDR3 here is CASSQEGTQETRYF. DNA of the CDR3: TGTGCCAGCAGCCAAGAGGGGACTCAAGAGACCCGGTACTTC.

This clonotype was observed at least ten times. The rearrangement joins TRBV10-3 to TRBJ2-1; 9 positions agree with TRBD1. V lost 3 bases and J lost 8; bases outside the gene matches: 8. From germline, CDR1 is ENHRY and CDR2 SYGVKD. This CDR3 is built from 15 residues. CDR3 residues: CAISDTGTGIYEQFF. The DNA for the CDR3 is TGTGCCATCAGTGACACCGGGACAGGGATATATGAGCAGTTCTTC.

The table lists this clonotype with many counts. V and J are TRBV7-6 and TRBJ1-3; D ambiguous. V was pared by 1 base and J by 0 bases, with 4 bases between. In germline, CDR1 is SGHVS, CDR2 FNYEAQ. CDR3 length: 14 residues. The CDR3 sequence: CASSLGGSGNTIYF. The CDR3 DNA sequence: TGTGCCAGCAGCTTAGGGGGCTCTGGAAACACCATATATTTT.

By frequency in the sample, this clonotype is large. This sequence joins TRBV4-1 and TRBJ2-5; D is tentatively TRBD1 or TRBD2 (5 bases each). Germline CDR1 MGHRA, CDR2 YSYEKL. The V end was cut by 2 bases, the J end by 7 bases, with 14 bases between. This CDR3 region has 14 residues. The CDR3 region has the DNA TGCGCCAGCAGCCAAAAGATTGGGGGATGGACCCAGTACTTC. This codes for CASSQKIGGWTQYF.

In its sample, this clonotype was seen many times. V is TRBV4-1 and J is TRBJ1-5; D not certain. Trimming removed 0 bases from V and 1 base from J, with 7 bases in between. CDR1 and CDR2 (germline): MGHRA, YSYEKL. CDR3 size: 15 residues. CDR3 loop: CASSQDPRSNQPQHF. DNA for the CDR3: TGCGCCAGCAGCCAAGACCCACGGAGCAATCAGCCCCAGCATTTT.

This clonotype was seen many times. The chain has TRBV12-3 or TRBV12-4 and TRBJ2-5; D gene unclear. V was cut by 7 bases and J by 2 bases, with 17 bases left in between. CDR3 length: 15 residues. CDR3 in DNA: TGTGCCAGCACCACTCGATGGCGTTTACAAGAGACCCAGTACTTC. Amino acids: CASTTRWRLQETQYF.

This sequence joins TRBV5-7 and TRBJ2-5; D could derive from TRBD1 or TRBD2 (5 bases each). TRBV5-7 counts as an open reading frame of uncertain function. The CDR3 is 13 residues long. Trimming removed 8 bases at V and 5 bases at J, with 16 bases between. Written as DNA, the CDR3 is TGTGCCAGGGGCCCAGGGAGAGACGAGACCCAGTACTTC. Amino acids: CARGPGRDETQYF.

Concerning this clonotype itself: At one boundary the junction diverges from the germline segment, which might be a read error. The CDR3 loop is CCATPGLFSGWHEQFF. For the CDR3, the DNA is TGCTGTGCTACCCCCGGCTTGTTTAGCGGCTGGCATGAGCAGTTCTTC. The V and J genes are TRBV20-1 and TRBJ2-1; tentative D call: TRBD2 (6 bases). The CDR3 is made up of 16 amino acids. Germline CDR1 and CDR2: DFQATT and SNEGSKA (reference sequence).

This clonotype came up many times. The chain links TRBV12-3 or TRBV12-4 to TRBJ2-3; weak D call: TRBD1 (5 bases). The CDR3 is made up of 14 amino acids. V lost 3 bases, J lost 4 bases, and 11 bases lay in between. The CDR3 loop reads CASSFKRGPDTQYF. The CDR3 region has the DNA TGTGCCAGCAGTTTCAAAAGGGGCCCAGATACGCAGTATTTT.

Turning to this clonotype: This may be a read error, as it is one base from a much larger clone. The CDR3 ends on some other residue instead of the conserved phenylalanine or tryptophan, so this is likely a read error. The chain combines TRBV19 with TRBJ2-1; D call uncertain. Per germline, CDR1 LNHDA and CDR2 SQIVND (reference sequence). There are 11 residues in the CDR3. V lost 8 bases and J lost 4, with 6 bases in between. The CDR3 nucleotides read TGTGCCAGTGAGGAATACAATGAGCAGTTCCTC. Its protein product is CASEEYNEQFL.

The V and J genes are TRBV5-6 and TRBJ1-5; D unclear. The CDR3 length is 14 residues. The germline V gene has CDR1 SGHDT and CDR2 YYEEEE. The V end lost 0 bases, the J end lost 5 bases, and 9 bases lay between the germline ends. The CDR3 loop reads CASSLGTHYQPQHF. For the CDR3, the DNA is TGTGCCAGCAGCTTGGGCACCCATTATCAGCCCCAGCATTTT. Full variable domain (missing parts from reference TRBV5-6 and TRBJ1-5): DAGVTQSPTHLIKTRGQQVTLRCSPKSGHDTVSWYQQALGQGPQFIFQYYEEEERQRGNFPDRFSGHQFPNYSSELNVNALLLGDSALYLCASSLGTHYQPQHFGDGTRLSIL.

This clonotype was detected many times. V usage is TRBV5-1 and J usage is TRBJ2-7; 8 bases agree with TRBD2. Germline assignment: CDR1 SGHRS and CDR2 YFSETQ. The CDR3 consists of 13 residues. V shed 4 bases, J shed 3 bases, and the junction held 3 bases outside the gene matches. This chain's CDR3 is CASSGLAGYEQYF. In DNA form, the CDR3 reads TGCGCCAGCAGCGGGCTAGCGGGCTACGAGCAGTACTTC.

Many counts were recorded for this clonotype. CDR3 DNA: TGCAGCGTTGAAGCAAAAACGGGACTACGGTCGACAGATACGCAGTATTTT. It is translated as CSVEAKTGLRSTDTQYF. The chain joins TRBV29-1 to TRBJ2-3; 7 bases fit TRBD2. The V segment lost 1 base and the J segment 3 bases; nucleotides outside the gene matches: 13. Germline CDR1 reads SQVTM; CDR2 reads ANQGSEA. The CDR3 is 17 residues long.

This clonotype was seen a handful of times. The chain uses TRBV10-3 and TRBJ2-1; TRBD2 agrees at 14 bases. The length of the CDR3 is 16 residues. J was trimmed by 0 bases and V by 7 bases; bases with no gene match: 2. From germline, CDR1 is ENHRY and CDR2 SYGVKD. CDR3 region: CAITGTSGSSYNEQFF. The CDR3, as DNA: TGTGCCATCACTGGGACTAGCGGGAGCTCCTACAATGAGCAGTTCTTC.

This clonotype was counted ten times or more. This sequence joins TRBV20-1 and TRBJ2-7, with 9 bases aligning to TRBD2. Looked up from germline, CDR1 is DFQATT and CDR2 is SNEGSKA (reference sequence). The CDR3 is made up of 13 amino acids. With V trimmed by 6 bases and J by 5 bases, 8 bases remained unmatched. DNA for the CDR3: TGCAGTGCCGTTGGCGGGAGGGCGAACGAGCAGTACTTC. Its protein product is CSAVGGRANEQYF.

This clonotype was detected ten times or more. CDR3 coding DNA: TGTGCCAGCGGACAAGGACTAGCGGGTCGCGAGCAGTTCTTC. Translating gives CASGQGLAGREQFF. This sequence joins TRBV28 and TRBJ2-1; 11 bases fit TRBD2. Germline loops: CDR1 MDHEN, CDR2 SYDVKM. Germline trimming cut 8 bases from V and 10 bases from J; bases unmatched to any gene: 10. The CDR3 is 14 residues long. Supplemented by reference TRBV28 and TRBJ2-1, the full variable domain reads DVKVTQSSRYLVKRTGEKVFLECVQDMDHENMFWYRQDPGLGLRLIYFSYDVKMKEKGDIPEGYSVSREKKERFSLILESASTNQTSMYLCASGQGLAGREQFFGPGTRLTVL.

This clonotype was picked up many times. Written as DNA, the CDR3 is TGTGCCAGCAGCTCCCGGGACGGACCTAAGGGTGAGCAGTTCTTC. Translated: CASSSRDGPKGEQFF. The chain employs TRBV11-3 and TRBJ2-1; D may match TRBD1 or TRBD2 (5 bases each). Germline V lookup: CDR1 SGHNT, CDR2 YENEEA. The CDR3 has 15 residues. Trimming took 4 bases from V and 9 from J, leaving 19 bases between them.